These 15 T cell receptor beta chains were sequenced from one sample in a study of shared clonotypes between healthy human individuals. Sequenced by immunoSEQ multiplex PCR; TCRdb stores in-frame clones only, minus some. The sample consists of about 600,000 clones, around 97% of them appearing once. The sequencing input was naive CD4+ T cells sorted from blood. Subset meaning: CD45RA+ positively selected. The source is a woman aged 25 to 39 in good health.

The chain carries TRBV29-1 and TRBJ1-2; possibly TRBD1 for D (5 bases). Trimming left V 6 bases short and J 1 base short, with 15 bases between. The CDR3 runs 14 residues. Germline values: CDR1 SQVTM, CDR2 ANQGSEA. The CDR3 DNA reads TGCAGCGTCTCAGAACGAGACAGTAACTATGGCTACACCTTC. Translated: CSVSERDSNYGYTF.

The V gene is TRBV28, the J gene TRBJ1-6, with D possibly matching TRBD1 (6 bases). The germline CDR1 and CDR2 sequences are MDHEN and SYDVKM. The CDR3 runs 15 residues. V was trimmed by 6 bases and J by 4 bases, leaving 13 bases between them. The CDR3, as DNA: TGTGCCAGCAGCGGCGGACAGCGTTATAATTCACCCCTCCACTTT. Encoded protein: CASSGGQRYNSPLHF.

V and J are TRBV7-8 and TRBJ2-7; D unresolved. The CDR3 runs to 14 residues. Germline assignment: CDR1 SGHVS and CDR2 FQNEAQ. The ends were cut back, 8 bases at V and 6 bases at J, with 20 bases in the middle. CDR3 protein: CASGIIETTTEQYF. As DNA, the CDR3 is TGTGCCAGCGGAATCATCGAGACAACGACCGAGCAGTACTTC.

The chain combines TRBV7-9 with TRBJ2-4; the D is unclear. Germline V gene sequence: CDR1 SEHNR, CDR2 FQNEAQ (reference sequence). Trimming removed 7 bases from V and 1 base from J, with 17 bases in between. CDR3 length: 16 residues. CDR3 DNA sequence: TGTGCCAGCACCAGACTGGTAGCTGAGGCCAAAAACATTCAGTACTTC. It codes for CASTRLVAEAKNIQYF.

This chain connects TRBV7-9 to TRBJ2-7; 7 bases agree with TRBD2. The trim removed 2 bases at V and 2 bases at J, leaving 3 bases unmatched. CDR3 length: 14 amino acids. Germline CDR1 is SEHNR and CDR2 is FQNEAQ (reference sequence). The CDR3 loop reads CASSLNGLAYEQYF. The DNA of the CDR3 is TGTGCCAGCAGCTTAAATGGACTAGCCTACGAGCAGTACTTC.

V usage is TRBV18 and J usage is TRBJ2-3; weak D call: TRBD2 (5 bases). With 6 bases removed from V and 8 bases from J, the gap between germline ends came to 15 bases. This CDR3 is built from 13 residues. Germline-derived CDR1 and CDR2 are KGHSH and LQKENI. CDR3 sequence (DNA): TGTGCCAGCTCCCTCGAGGACTCGGGTACGCAGTATTTT. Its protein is CASSLEDSGTQYF.

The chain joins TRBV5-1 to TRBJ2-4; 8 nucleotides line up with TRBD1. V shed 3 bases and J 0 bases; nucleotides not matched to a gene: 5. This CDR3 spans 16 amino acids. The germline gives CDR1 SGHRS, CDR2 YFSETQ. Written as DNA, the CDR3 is TGCGCCAGCAGCTCCGGGACAGGACAAGCCAAAAACATTCAGTACTTC. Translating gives CASSSGTGQAKNIQYF.

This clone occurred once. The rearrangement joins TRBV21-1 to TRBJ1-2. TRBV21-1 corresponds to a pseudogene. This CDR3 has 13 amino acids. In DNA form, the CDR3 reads TGTGCCAGCAGCAATGGTTCGTGGTATGGCTACACCTTC. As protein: CASSNGSWYGYTF.

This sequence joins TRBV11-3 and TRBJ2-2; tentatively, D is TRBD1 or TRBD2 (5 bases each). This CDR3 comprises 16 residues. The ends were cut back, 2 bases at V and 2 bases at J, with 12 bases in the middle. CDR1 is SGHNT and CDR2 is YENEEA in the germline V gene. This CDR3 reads CASSLSWDGNTGELFF. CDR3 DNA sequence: TGTGCCAGCAGCTTAAGCTGGGACGGTAACACCGGGGAGCTGTTTTTT.

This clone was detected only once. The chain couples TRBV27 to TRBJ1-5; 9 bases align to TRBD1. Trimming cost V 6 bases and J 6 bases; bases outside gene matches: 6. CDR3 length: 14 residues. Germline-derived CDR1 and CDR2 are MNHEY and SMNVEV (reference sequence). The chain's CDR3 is CASSRRQGVQPQHF. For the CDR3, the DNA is TGTGCCAGCAGCCGCAGACAGGGGGTTCAGCCCCAGCATTTT.

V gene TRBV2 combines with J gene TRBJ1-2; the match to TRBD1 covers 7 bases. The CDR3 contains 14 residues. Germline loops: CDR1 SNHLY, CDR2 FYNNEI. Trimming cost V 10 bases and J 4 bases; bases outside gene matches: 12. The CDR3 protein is CATGTAIRVYGYTF. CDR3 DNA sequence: TGTGCCACCGGGACAGCAATTCGAGTCTATGGCTACACCTTC.

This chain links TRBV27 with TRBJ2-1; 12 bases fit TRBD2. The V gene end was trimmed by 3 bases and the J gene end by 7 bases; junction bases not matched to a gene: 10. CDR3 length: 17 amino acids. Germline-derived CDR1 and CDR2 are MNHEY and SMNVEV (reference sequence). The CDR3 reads CASSFSTLAGGQNEQFF. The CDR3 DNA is TGTGCCAGCAGTTTCTCAACCCTAGCGGGAGGGCAGAATGAGCAGTTCTTC.

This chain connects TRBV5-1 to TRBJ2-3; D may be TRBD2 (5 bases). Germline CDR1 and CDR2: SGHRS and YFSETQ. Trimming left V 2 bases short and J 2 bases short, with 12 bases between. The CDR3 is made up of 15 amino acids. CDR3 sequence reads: CASSFAGLDTDTQYF. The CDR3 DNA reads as TGCGCCAGCAGCTTTGCCGGACTCGACACAGATACGCAGTATTTT. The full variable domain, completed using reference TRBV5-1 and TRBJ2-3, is KAGVTQTPRYLIKTRGQQVTLSCSPISGHRSVSWYQQTPGQGLQFLFEYFSETQRNKGNFPGRFSGRQFSNSRSEMNVSTLELGDSALYLCASSFAGLDTDTQYFGPGTRLTVL.

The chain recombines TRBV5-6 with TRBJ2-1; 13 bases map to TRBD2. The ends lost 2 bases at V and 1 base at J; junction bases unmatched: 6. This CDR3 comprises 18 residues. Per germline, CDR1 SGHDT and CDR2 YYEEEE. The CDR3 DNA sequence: TGTGCCAGCAGCTTACTAGCGGGAGGGCCCTCGTCCTACAATGAGCAGTTCTTC. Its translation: CASSLLAGGPSSYNEQFF.

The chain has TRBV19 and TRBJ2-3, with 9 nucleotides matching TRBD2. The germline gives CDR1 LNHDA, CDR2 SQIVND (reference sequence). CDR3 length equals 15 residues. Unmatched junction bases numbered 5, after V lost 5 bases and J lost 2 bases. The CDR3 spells CASSSRLADTDTQYF. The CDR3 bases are TGTGCCAGTAGTTCCAGACTAGCGGACACAGATACGCAGTATTTT.